In its sample, the clone carrying this T cell receptor beta chain was seen many times. Its antigen is not known. It was with a sample-barcoded 5' primer and a J-beta primer mix that a second PCR of about 6 to 12 cycles was run. TCRdb re-derived calls from the 5' RACE reads in MiXCR, one entry per CDR3 protein. The data hold 550,000 to 800,000 distinct CDR3 sequences, with about 30% observed a single time. This entry is derived from a study of blood T cells in healthy people across ages. Study conclusions and caveats: With age, beta diversity per million T cells declined roughly linearly, significantly by 40.

Germline assignment: CDR1 SGHTA and CDR2 FQGNSA. Trimming cost V 7 bases and J 2 bases, with 11 bases left between them. The CDR3 extends over 13 amino acids. The sequenced material came from blood. The clonotype comes from a woman older than 75 in good health. The chain is built from TRBV7-2 and TRBJ2-5; no clear D. The CDR3 sequence: CASTLEIQETQYF. The CDR3 region has the DNA TGTGCCAGCACCCTTGAGATACAAGAGACCCAGTACTTC.